These T cell receptor beta chains were read from a single sample in a study of identical twins. TCRdb re-called the 5' RACE reads through MiXCR, storing one row per CDR3 protein. The repertoire holds a few hundred thousand distinct CDR3 sequences, with roughly 15% as singletons. These same data were also listed under a study on yellow fever vaccine responses in identical twins.

Source material: CD4+ T cells sorted from blood. The receptor source for this set is a woman aged 18-29 years in good health. Both conserved end residues are part of each CDR3. D genes are given only for firm matches. Clone sizes are given selectively: once, few, many, or a class where the clone is expanded.

TRBJ2-1,TRBD1,NA,TRBV14,CASSQGQDRNIYNEQFF,TGTGCCAGCAGCCAAGGGCAGGACAGGAATATCTACAATGAGCAGTTCTTC
TRBJ2-5,NA,few,TRBV21-1,CASSPTDRGPETQYF,TGTGCCAGCAGCCCAACGGACAGGGGGCCGGAGACCCAGTACTTC
TRBJ2-5,TRBD2,NA,TRBV7-9,CASSPRLAGGQETQYF,TGTGCCAGCAGCCCCCGACTAGCGGGAGGGCAAGAGACCCAGTACTTC
TRBJ2-5,TRBD1,NA,TRBV5-1,CASSFPWTGGQETQYF,TGCGCCAGCAGCTTCCCTTGGACAGGGGGCCAAGAGACCCAGTACTTC
TRBJ2-1,TRBD2,NA,TRBV10-3,CAISDSLGTTRDQQFF,TGTGCCATCAGTGATTCCCTCGGGACTACCCGGGATCAGCAGTTCTTC
TRBJ2-1,TRBD2,few,TRBV7-3,CASSLMGLGDEQFF,TGTGCCAGCAGCTTAATGGGACTAGGCGATGAGCAGTTCTTC
TRBJ1-1,NA,NA,TRBV7-2,CASRPDRGTKGAFF,TGTGCCAGCAGACCTGACAGAGGGACTAAGGGAGCTTTCTTT
TRBJ1-1,NA,few,TRBV10-2,CASTEGYTEAFF,TGCGCCAGCACGGAGGGGTACACTGAAGCTTTCTTT
TRBJ2-1,NA,NA,TRBV2,CASRGEYEQFF,TGTGCCAGCAGGGGAGAGTATGAGCAGTTCTTC
TRBJ2-5,NA,few,TRBV11-3,CASSSEVAQETQYF,TGTGCCAGCAGCTCGGAAGTAGCTCAAGAGACCCAGTACTTC
TRBJ2-1,TRBD2,NA,TRBV3-1,CASSQGLAGDREFF,TGTGCCAGCAGCCAAGGGCTAGCGGGGGACAGAGAGTTCTTC
TRBJ2-5,TRBD2,NA,TRBV20-1,CSALSGGAETQYF,TGCAGTGCTCTAAGCGGGGGGGCTGAGACCCAGTACTTC
TRBJ2-1,TRBD2,NA,TRBV4-1,CASSQEGRGGNNEQFF,TGCGCCAGCAGCCAAGAGGGCCGGGGGGGGAACAATGAGCAGTTCTTC
TRBJ2-1,NA,NA,TRBV12-3/TRBV12-4,CASSLSTNSGNEQFF,TGTGCCAGCAGTTTGTCCACGAACAGTGGCAATGAGCAGTTCTTC
TRBJ2-2,NA,NA,TRBV3-1,CASSQDGRELFF,TGTGCCAGCAGCCAAGATGGGAGGGAGCTGTTTTTT
TRBJ2-1,TRBD2,NA,TRBV20-1,CSARDLAGGHEQFF,TGCAGTGCTAGAGATCTAGCGGGGGGACATGAGCAGTTCTTC
TRBJ1-3,NA,NA,TRBV6-5,CASSYRSSGNTIYF,TGTGCCAGCAGTTACCGCAGCTCTGGAAACACCATATATTTT
TRBJ1-1,NA,NA,TRBV6-5,CASSSRETSNTEAFF,TGTGCCAGCAGTTCCCGGGAAACCTCGAACACTGAAGCTTTCTTT
TRBJ2-6,NA,NA,TRBV12-3/TRBV12-4,CASSRLSSGANVLTF,TGTGCCAGCAGTCGCCTTAGCTCTGGGGCCAACGTCCTGACTTTC
TRBJ2-2,TRBD2,few,TRBV7-3,CASSFSGSETGELFF,TGTGCCAGCAGCTTCAGCGGGAGCGAGACCGGGGAGCTGTTTTTT
TRBJ1-5,NA,few,TRBV20-1,CSARRPSRFLSNQPQHF,TGCAGTGCTAGACGGCCGAGTAGATTTCTTAGCAATCAGCCCCAGCATTTT
TRBJ2-1,NA,few,TRBV20-1,CSASARVKLGYNEQFF,TGCAGTGCTAGCGCTAGGGTCAAACTGGGCTACAATGAGCAGTTCTTC
TRBJ1-1,NA,NA,TRBV6-5,CASMSNTEAFF,TGTGCCAGCATGTCGAACACTGAAGCTTTCTTT
TRBJ1-3,NA,few,TRBV4-1,CASSQEWTELGNTIYF,TGCGCCAGCAGCCAAGAGTGGACAGAGCTCGGAAACACCATATATTTT
TRBJ1-6,NA,NA,TRBV6-1,CASTREGSSPTSPLHF,TGTGCCAGCACCCGCGAAGGGTCCAGCCCCACTTCACCCCTCCACTTT
TRBJ2-7,TRBD2,few,TRBV12-5,CASGPGLAGVYEQYF,TGTGCTAGTGGTCCCGGACTAGCGGGAGTCTACGAGCAGTACTTC
TRBJ2-7,TRBD2,NA,TRBV24-1,CATSDASGTSGILNEQYF,TGTGCCACCAGTGATGCATCCGGGACTAGCGGGATCTTAAACGAGCAGTACTTC
TRBJ2-1,TRBD2,NA,TRBV10-3,CAISDATGTSLFF,TGTGCCATCAGTGATGCAACGGGGACTAGTCTGTTCTTC
TRBJ1-5,TRBD1,NA,TRBV12-3/TRBV12-4,CASSHRGDQPQHF,TGTGCCAGCAGTCACAGGGGAGATCAGCCCCAGCATTTT
TRBJ2-7,NA,few,TRBV7-9,CASSWGFPVGIYEQYF,TGTGCCAGCAGCTGGGGCTTCCCCGTGGGTATTTACGAGCAGTACTTC
TRBJ1-4,TRBD1,NA,TRBV9,CASSVDGTATNVGKLFF,TGTGCCAGCAGCGTAGATGGGACAGCCACGAATGTTGGAAAACTGTTTTTT
TRBJ1-5,NA,NA,TRBV24-1,CATQSRDQGRNQPQHF,TGTGCCACCCAGAGCCGGGACCAGGGGCGGAATCAGCCCCAGCATTTT
TRBJ1-1,NA,few,TRBV6-1,CASSTSLGGNTEAFF,TGTGCCAGCAGTACCTCCTTGGGAGGGAACACTGAAGCTTTCTTT
TRBJ1-1,NA,many,TRBV7-9,CASSLSNTEAFF,TGTGCCAGCAGTTTATCGAACACTGAAGCTTTCTTT
TRBJ1-1,NA,few,TRBV4-1,CASSQDGGGTRRTEAFF,TGCGCCAGCAGCCAAGATGGCGGGGGTACAAGGAGGACTGAAGCTTTCTTT
TRBJ1-1,TRBD1,NA,TRBV24-1,CATSAWDRLKVDTEAFF,TGTGCCACCAGTGCCTGGGACAGGCTCAAGGTGGACACTGAAGCTTTCTTT
TRBJ2-5,NA,NA,TRBV5-5,CASIQDYQETQYF,TGTGCCAGCATCCAAGACTACCAAGAGACCCAGTACTTC
TRBJ2-1,NA,NA,TRBV7-9,CASSLGGQGRVNEQFF,TGTGCCAGCAGCTTAGGCGGCCAGGGAAGGGTCAATGAGCAGTTCTTC
TRBJ2-7,NA,NA,TRBV20-1,CSARDKVGLGPGRSYTYEQYF,TGCAGTGCTAGAGATAAGGTCGGATTAGGGCCGGGGCGATCCTACACCTACGAGCAGTACTTC
TRBJ2-5,TRBD1,NA,TRBV7-9,CASSAGTGEGETQYF,TGTGCCAGCAGCGCCGGGACAGGGGAAGGGGAGACCCAGTACTTC
TRBJ2-1,NA,NA,TRBV10-3,CAISGVTRGHNEQFF,TGTGCCATCAGTGGGGTAACCCGCGGGCATAATGAGCAGTTCTTC
TRBJ1-1,TRBD1,many,TRBV12-3/TRBV12-4,CASSSGTGNPEAFF,TGTGCCAGCAGTTCCGGGACAGGTAACCCTGAAGCTTTCTTT
TRBJ2-3,NA,few,TRBV20-1,CSALTLGGDKLADTQYF,TGCAGTGCGCTAACCCTGGGGGGGGACAAGTTGGCAGATACGCAGTATTTT
TRBJ2-1,NA,NA,TRBV4-1,CASSQLALLEQFF,TGCGCCAGCAGCCAACTAGCGTTGCTTGAGCAGTTCTTC
TRBJ2-7,TRBD2,NA,TRBV6-5,CASSYEFGTSGAYEQYF,TGTGCCAGCAGTTACGAATTCGGGACTAGCGGTGCCTACGAGCAGTACTTC
TRBJ1-6,TRBD1,many,TRBV12-3/TRBV12-4,CASSTGRTGSPLHF,TGTGCCAGCAGTACGGGGCGGACAGGTTCACCCCTCCACTTT
TRBJ1-5,NA,many,TRBV20-1,CSAPGRNNQPQHF,TGCAGTGCCCCCGGGCGGAACAATCAGCCCCAGCATTTT
TRBJ2-5,TRBD1,NA,TRBV6-2/TRBV6-3,CASSSQRTGRETQYF,TGTGCCAGCAGTTCCCAACGGACAGGGCGGGAGACCCAGTACTTC
TRBJ2-1,TRBD2,few,TRBV12-3/TRBV12-4,CASSPGLVDEQFF,TGTGCCAGCAGCCCAGGACTAGTGGATGAGCAGTTCTTC
TRBJ1-5,NA,few,TRBV20-1,CSARDLGATNQPQHF,TGCAGTGCTAGAGATTTAGGGGCAACAAATCAGCCCCAGCATTTT
TRBJ2-7,NA,NA,TRBV2,CASRLGRLSYEQYF,TGTGCCAGCAGGTTAGGGAGGCTCTCCTACGAGCAGTACTTC